These 28 T cell receptor beta chains came from one sample sequenced in a study of vaccination effects on CD4 cells after COVID-19. Repertoires were generated with immunoSEQ multiplex PCR, while TCRdb's copy carries only in-frame clones and drops some. The table lists approximately 44,000 clones, around 77% of them singletons, with about 3.1% in the top ten. After expansion with viral peptide pools in the ViraFEST assay, antigen-specific CD4+ T cells were sequenced. The culture ran for roughly ten days, and then CD4+ T cells were isolated. All vaccine recipients tested negative for nucleocapsid antibodies and had never contracted SARS-CoV-2 infection. No antigens are known for them. The sequencing used CD4+ T cells from PBMCs cultured with HCoV-NL63 spike peptides, collected before COVID-19 vaccination. The receptors here all came from a human donor who received a COVID-19 vaccine.

V and J are TRBV12-3 or TRBV12-4 and TRBJ1-3; D is unclear. V lost 8 bases to trimming and J lost 5 bases, with 4 bases between them. This CDR3 region has 10 residues. The CDR3 spells CASGRNTIYF. CDR3 sequence (DNA): TGTGCCAGCGGCCGAAACACCATATATTTT.

The rearrangement uses TRBV7-8 and TRBJ2-2, with no clear D. Germline-derived CDR1 and CDR2 are SGHVS and FQNEAQ. V lost 0 bases and J 1 base, leaving 3 bases between the germline ends. The CDR3 is made up of 14 amino acids. CDR3 DNA sequence: TGTGCCAGCAGCTTAGCTAGGAACACCGGGGAGCTGTTTTTT. Protein: CASSLARNTGELFF.

The chain couples TRBV20-1 to TRBJ1-1; D is uncertain. V lost 3 bases, J lost 1 base, and 6 bases lay in between. The CDR3 totals 12 residues. Germline CDR1 DFQATT, CDR2 SNEGSKA (reference sequence). The CDR3 DNA is TGCAGTGCTAGTTCAGCGAACACTGAAGCTTTCTTT. This sequence encodes CSASSANTEAFF.

The rearrangement uses TRBV2 and TRBJ2-6; tentatively, D is TRBD1 or TRBD2 (6 bases each). Germline lookup yields CDR1 SNHLY and CDR2 FYNNEI. This CDR3 region has 17 residues. Trimming stripped 5 bases from V and 1 base from J, with 15 bases between. In DNA form, the CDR3 reads TGTGCCAGCAGTAATCTCGGGGGCGGATCTGGGGCCAACGTCCTGACTTTC. Protein product: CASSNLGGGSGANVLTF.

This clone was detected only a few times. This chain uses TRBV7-2 with TRBJ1-2; D is unclear. Germline loops: CDR1 SGHTA, CDR2 FQGNSA. The CDR3 runs to 17 residues. Trimming cost V 3 bases and J 1 base, with 18 bases left between them. CDR3 sequence reads: CASSLSTDPRHNYGYTF. CDR3 sequence (DNA): TGTGCCAGCAGCTTGTCGACCGACCCCCGGCATAACTATGGCTACACCTTC.

This clone was seen a handful of times. The J gene is TRBJ1-5, the V gene TRBV6-6; D uncertain. V was pared by 5 bases and J by 3 bases, with 5 bases between. In germline, CDR1 is MNHNY, CDR2 SVGAGI (reference sequence). The CDR3 has 12 residues. CDR3 loop: CASSLSNQPQHF. The DNA for the CDR3 is TGTGCCAGCAGTCTATCCAATCAGCCCCAGCATTTT.

CDR3 sequence reads: CASSPGRGVSSPDTQYF. CDR3 DNA: TGTGCCAGCAGCCCGGGCCGGGGGGTCTCATCCCCAGATACGCAGTATTTT. The gene calls are TRBV9 and TRBJ2-3; 7 bases are shared with TRBD2. Per the germline V gene, CDR1 is SGDLS and CDR2 is YYNGEE. Losses at the gene ends were 4 bases for V and 4 bases for J; bases not matched to a gene: 15. The CDR3 runs to 17 residues.

The chain carries TRBV29-1 and TRBJ1-4, with a weak D call TRBD1 (6 bases). Germline CDR1 SQVTM, CDR2 ANQGSEA. V lost 4 bases, J lost 4 bases, and 13 bases lay in between. The CDR3 loop spans 14 amino acids. This CDR3 is CSVGDTGSNEKLFF. For the CDR3, the DNA is TGCAGCGTTGGTGACACAGGGAGTAATGAAAAACTGTTTTTT.

V usage is TRBV7-2 and J usage is TRBJ1-1, with 12 bases that match TRBD1. The trim removed 6 bases at V and 4 bases at J, leaving 12 bases unmatched. The germline V gene encodes CDR1 SGHTA and CDR2 FQGNSA. The CDR3 loop spans 17 amino acids. This CDR3 reads CASRNNPGTGGPTEAFF. CDR3 bases: TGTGCCAGCAGGAACAACCCCGGGACAGGGGGCCCCACTGAAGCTTTCTTT.

The chain combines TRBV7-2 with TRBJ2-5; D uncertain. V was shortened by 1 base and J by 1 base, with 4 bases between the two germline ends. Germline lookup yields CDR1 SGHTA and CDR2 FQGNSA. The CDR3 consists of 13 residues. Written as DNA, the CDR3 is TGTGCCAGCAGCTTAGGACGCCAAGAGACCCAGTACTTC. Translating it yields CASSLGRQETQYF.

This clone was detected a few times. V usage is TRBV7-9 and J usage is TRBJ2-1; D not resolved. The V gene's germline CDR1 is SEHNR and CDR2 FQNEAQ (reference sequence). V lost 5 bases and J lost 0, with 14 bases in between. This CDR3 is 16 amino acids long. CDR3 sequence reads: CASSPRHRSSYNEQFF. The CDR3 nucleotides read TGTGCCAGCAGCCCCCGCCACCGAAGCTCCTACAATGAGCAGTTCTTC.

The chain employs TRBV7-3 and TRBJ2-1; 7 bases are a match to TRBD2. V dropped 2 bases and J dropped 10; count of bases not matched to a gene: 8. Germline V CDR1 and CDR2: SGHTA, FQGTGA. The CDR3 length is 14 residues. The CDR3 coding sequence is TGTGCCAGCAGCTTAGCGTCGGCTAGCGGCGAGCAGTTCTTC. Translating gives CASSLASASGEQFF.

This clone has just a few counts. The chain has TRBV18 and TRBJ2-3, with D hard to call. The CDR3 is 16 amino acids. V was trimmed by 2 bases and J by 6 bases, leaving 18 bases between them. CDR1 and CDR2 from the germline V gene are KGHSH and LQKENI. CDR3 coding DNA: TGTGCCAGCTCACCAGTCTGGAATTCGAGTCCGGATACGCAGTATTTT. It encodes CASSPVWNSSPDTQYF.

V is TRBV7-2 and J is TRBJ2-5; D gene uncertain. The CDR3 has 11 amino acids. Germline assignment: CDR1 SGHTA and CDR2 FQGNSA. V dropped 2 bases and J dropped 5 bases, with 3 bases sitting between them. The CDR3 protein is CASSLMETQYF. CDR3 nucleotide sequence: TGTGCCAGCAGCTTAATGGAGACCCAGTACTTC.

The rearrangement uses TRBV29-1 and TRBJ1-1, with 7 bases aligning to TRBD1. Trimming cost V 6 bases and J 3 bases; bases outside gene matches: 7. The CDR3 has 13 amino acids. Germline values: CDR1 SQVTM, CDR2 ANQGSEA. The CDR3 here is CSVHEGAHTEAFF. CDR3 in DNA: TGCAGCGTCCATGAGGGGGCACACACTGAAGCTTTCTTT. Full variable domain (outside the CDR3, taken from reference TRBV29-1 and TRBJ1-1): SAVISQKPSRDICQRGTSLTIQCQVDSQVTMMFWYRQQPGQSLTLIATANQGSEATYESGFVIDKFPISRPNLTFSTLTVSNMSPEDSSIYLCSVHEGAHTEAFFGQGTRLTVV.

The rearrangement links TRBV5-1 to TRBJ2-5; 7 bases fit TRBD2. This CDR3 region has 14 residues. The V and J ends lost 0 bases and 3 bases, in that order; junction bases with no gene match: 2. Germline CDR1 is SGHRS and CDR2 is YFSETQ. The CDR3 spells CASSLERGKETQYF. The CDR3 DNA sequence: TGCGCCAGCAGCTTGGAGCGGGGAAAAGAGACCCAGTACTTC.

V gene TRBV28 combines with J gene TRBJ2-2, with TRBD1 matching over 7 bases. The trim removed 6 bases at V and 5 bases at J, leaving 6 bases unmatched. The CDR3 runs 14 residues. CDR1 and CDR2 (germline): MDHEN, SYDVKM. The CDR3 DNA reads TGTGCCAGCAGAAGGACAGGCGGAACCGGGGAGCTGTTTTTT. Its protein is CASRRTGGTGELFF.

The chain links TRBV6-5 to TRBJ2-2; D ambiguous. V lost 2 bases, J lost 1 base, and 8 bases lay in between. This CDR3 comprises 15 residues. Germline V CDR1 and CDR2: MNHEY, SVGAGI. The CDR3 sequence: CASSYQQQNTGELFF. The DNA of the CDR3 is TGTGCCAGCAGTTACCAGCAGCAGAACACCGGGGAGCTGTTTTTT.

The chain couples TRBV28 to TRBJ2-1; 8 nucleotides agree with TRBD2. The CDR3 has 15 amino acids. Unmatched junction bases numbered 10, after V lost 5 bases and J lost 7 bases. Germline values: CDR1 MDHEN, CDR2 SYDVKM. The CDR3 loop is CASSKPGLVRNEQFF. The CDR3, as DNA: TGTGCCAGCAGTAAACCGGGACTAGTACGTAATGAGCAGTTCTTC.

The rearrangement joins TRBV4-3 to TRBJ2-1; 7 bases are a match to TRBD1. Germline CDR1 LGHNA, CDR2 YSLEER. The CDR3 spans 15 residues. The V gene end was trimmed by 4 bases and the J gene end by 4 bases; junction bases not matched to a gene: 7. The DNA of the CDR3 is TGCGCCAGCAGCCCTACCGGGACAGTTTACAATGAGCAGTTCTTC. The encoded protein is CASSPTGTVYNEQFF.

V gene TRBV6-6 combines with J gene TRBJ2-3; D tentatively fits TRBD1 or TRBD2 (6 bases each). Per the germline V gene, CDR1 is MNHNY and CDR2 is SVGAGI (reference sequence). V gave up 4 bases and J gave up 2 bases, with 13 bases separating them. This CDR3 contains 15 residues. This chain's CDR3 is CASSWRGSITDTQYF. CDR3 in DNA: TGTGCCAGCAGTTGGAGGGGGAGCATCACAGATACGCAGTATTTT.

The chain has TRBV3-1 (or the pseudogene TRBV3-2) and TRBJ2-7, with TRBD1 as a possible D gene (6 bases). The CDR3 consists of 12 residues. From germline, CDR1 is LGHDT and CDR2 YNNKEL (reference sequence). Deletions cut 2 bases from V and 7 bases from J, with 9 bases between. The CDR3 DNA sequence: TGTGCCAGCAGCCAAAGACAGGTAGAGCAGTACGTC. The encoded protein is CASSQRQVEQYV.

This clone is a singleton in its sample. J is TRBJ2-3 and V is TRBV7-2; D might be TRBD1 (6 bases). CDR3 length equals 13 residues. V was shortened by 4 bases and J by 7 bases, with 12 bases between the two germline ends. Germline values: CDR1 SGHTA, CDR2 FQGNSA. This CDR3 reads CASSSDRANTQYF. For the CDR3, the DNA is TGTGCCAGCAGCTCGGACAGAGCAAATACGCAGTATTTT.

This clone was seen a handful of times. The V and J genes are TRBV6-2 or TRBV6-3 and TRBJ2-7; D is possibly TRBD1 (6 bases). The CDR3 length is 13 residues. Germline CDR1 and CDR2: MNHEY and SVGEGT. V was cut by 4 bases and J by 3 bases, with 10 bases left in between. The CDR3 is CASSLGRGYEQYV. CDR3 nucleotide sequence: TGTGCCAGCAGTTTAGGCAGGGGCTACGAGCAGTACGTC.

The CDR3: CSAGKETQYF. CDR3 DNA sequence: TGCAGTGCGGGGAAAGAGACCCAGTACTTC. This rearrangement joins TRBV20-1 to TRBJ2-5; D ambiguous. The germline CDR1 and CDR2 sequences are DFQATT and SNEGSKA (reference sequence). V lost 6 bases, J lost 3 bases, and 5 bases lay in between. This CDR3 has 10 amino acids.

J is TRBJ2-5 and V is TRBV29-1; D remains ambiguous. The CDR3 is 13 residues long. Germline V gene sequence: CDR1 SQVTM, CDR2 ANQGSEA. CDR3 nucleotides: TGCAGTCTAAGAATCAGTGCTCGGGAGACCCAGTACTTC. As protein: CSLRISARETQYF.

This clone was counted only a few times. The chain combines TRBV18 with TRBJ1-6; 8 nucleotides match TRBD1. Germline CDR1 reads KGHSH; CDR2 reads LQKENI. V gave up 5 bases and J gave up 10 bases; unmatched junction bases: 7. CDR3 length: 14 residues. The CDR3 here is CASSSTGDRSPLHF. The CDR3 DNA follows: TGTGCCAGCTCATCGACAGGGGATCGGTCACCCCTCCACTTT.

The chain carries TRBV5-5 and TRBJ1-1; 7 nucleotides line up with TRBD1. CDR3 size: 15 residues. V shed 6 bases and J 1 base; nucleotides not matched to a gene: 9. Germline CDR1 reads SGHKS; CDR2 reads YYEKEE (reference sequence). CDR3 nucleotide sequence: TGTGCCAGCAACTTCGGAACAGGGGCGAACACTGAAGCTTTCTTT. Amino acid sequence: CASNFGTGANTEAFF.